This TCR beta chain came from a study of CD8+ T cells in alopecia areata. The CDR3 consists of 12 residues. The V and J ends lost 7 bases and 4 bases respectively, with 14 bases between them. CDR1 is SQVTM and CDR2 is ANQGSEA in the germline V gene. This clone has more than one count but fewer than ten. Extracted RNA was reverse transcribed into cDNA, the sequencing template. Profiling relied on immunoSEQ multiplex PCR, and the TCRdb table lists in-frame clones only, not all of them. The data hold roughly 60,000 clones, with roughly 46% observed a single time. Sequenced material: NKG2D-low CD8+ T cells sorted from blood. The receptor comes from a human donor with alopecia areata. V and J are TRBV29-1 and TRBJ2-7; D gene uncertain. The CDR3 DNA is TGCAGCGCCCTTACTCCAAGTTACGAGCAGTACTTC. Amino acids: CSALTPSYEQYF.